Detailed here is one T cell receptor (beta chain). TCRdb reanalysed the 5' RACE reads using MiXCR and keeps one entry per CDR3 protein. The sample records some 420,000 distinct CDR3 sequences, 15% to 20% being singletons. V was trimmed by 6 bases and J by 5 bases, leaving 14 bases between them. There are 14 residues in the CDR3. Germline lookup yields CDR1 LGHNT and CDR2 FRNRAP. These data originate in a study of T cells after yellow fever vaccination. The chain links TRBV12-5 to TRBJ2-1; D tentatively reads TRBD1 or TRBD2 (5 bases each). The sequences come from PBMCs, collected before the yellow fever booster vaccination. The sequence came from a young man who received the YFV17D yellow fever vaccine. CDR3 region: CASGPNGAHNEQFF. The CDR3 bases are TGTGCTAGTGGCCCTAACGGGGCTCACAATGAGCAGTTCTTC.